These 3 T cell receptor beta chains were all obtained from the same sample, sequenced in a study of blood T cell repertoires in COVID-19. Method: immunoSEQ multiplex PCR; TCRdb's copy keeps in-frame clones and lacks some. The sample yields 150,000 to 200,000 clones, 80% seen once. The sequencing input was PBMCs or T cells enriched from blood (not recorded which). The source is a man aged 40-50 years who had recovered from COVID-19.

In its sample, this clone was seen a few times. The chain is built from TRBV19 and TRBJ1-3; unclear D gene. Germline assignment: CDR1 LNHDA and CDR2 SQIVND (reference sequence). Trimming removed 1 base from V and 0 bases from J, with 13 bases in between. The CDR3 extends over 17 amino acids. The CDR3 here is CASSIAITDRSGNTIYF. In DNA, the CDR3 is TGTGCCAGTAGTATAGCAATAACAGATCGCTCTGGAAACACCATATATTTT.

V and J are TRBV3-1 (or the pseudogene TRBV3-2) and TRBJ1-1; perhaps TRBD1 as D (6 bases). V was cut by 1 base and J by 2 bases, with 11 bases left in between. There are 15 residues in the CDR3. Germline V gives CDR1 LGHDT, CDR2 YNNKEL (reference sequence). The CDR3 sequence is CASSQVPRGNTEAFF. The DNA of the CDR3 is TGTGCCAGCAGCCAAGTACCCAGGGGAAACACTGAAGCTTTCTTT.

This sequence joins TRBV30 and TRBJ1-2; D perhaps matches TRBD1 (6 bases). V lost 3 bases and J 1 base, leaving 21 bases between the germline ends. The CDR3 consists of 17 residues. Per the germline V gene, CDR1 is GTSNPN and CDR2 is SVGIG (reference sequence). CDR3 protein: CAWRRGKLSSINYGYTF. The CDR3 DNA reads TGTGCCTGGAGGAGGGGGAAACTATCTTCCATTAACTATGGCTACACCTTC.